The source of this T cell receptor beta chain is a study of blood T cell repertoires in COVID-19. Study at large: COVID-19 samples from acute and convalescent phases originated in the United States, Italy and Spain. PBMCs, B-cell-depleted T cells, or T cells were the source of the cDNA or gDNA that made up the material.

After removal of 1 base from V and 5 bases from J, the junction contained 3 bases not matched to a gene. This CDR3 is built from 14 residues. Germline CDR1 is LNHNV and CDR2 is YYDKDF (reference sequence). Authors' analysis steps: Amplification from reference gene primers served as the basis for estimated nucleated cell counts. TCRdb's table, derived via immunoSEQ multiplex PCR, lists solely in-frame clones and lacks some. From that table come the V and J calls and clone size; the DNA was used to work out D and trimming. The sample holds about 67,000 clones; just under 80% are singletons and the top ten take roughly 6.3%.

This sequence originates from a woman in her sixties with acute or convalescent COVID-19. Sequencing input: peripheral blood. The V call is TRBV15, the J call TRBJ2-5, with 8 nucleotides matching TRBD1. This CDR3 reads CATSRVDRGETQYF. The CDR3 DNA sequence: TGTGCCACCAGCAGAGTCGACAGGGGTGAGACCCAGTACTTC.